These 2 T cell receptor beta chains share one sample of origin, sequenced in a study of T-cell reconstitution after alpha-beta-depleted transplantation in children. Unique molecular identifiers were built into the TCRbeta library. TCRdb analysed the PCR reads with MiXCR anew, one entry per CDR3 protein. The profile shows 900,000 or so distinct CDR3 sequences, about 15% of them singletons. This specimen was PBMCs, mostly from graft donor cells, taken 360 days after TCRalphabeta/CD19-depleted stem cell transplant. The receptors were sampled from a male patient younger than 18 who had a stem cell transplant for acute lymphoblastic leukemia, so the T cells may come from the graft donor.

The genes are TRBV7-9 and TRBJ1-1; D remains ambiguous. The CDR3 sequence is 13 residues long. Between the trimmed V and J ends, which lost 3 bases and 2 bases, there was a span of 7 bases. In germline, CDR1 is SEHNR, CDR2 FQNEAQ (reference sequence). CDR3 nucleotides: TGTGCCAGCAGCTTTGGCATAAACACTGAAGCTTTCTTT. It codes for CASSFGINTEAFF.

The chain links TRBV12-3 or TRBV12-4 to TRBJ1-1; D remains unclear. The CDR3 totals 13 residues. V was trimmed by 3 bases and J by 7 bases, leaving 12 bases between them. This CDR3 is CASSFPNWGEAFF. CDR3 sequence (DNA): TGTGCCAGCAGTTTTCCCAATTGGGGTGAAGCTTTCTTT.